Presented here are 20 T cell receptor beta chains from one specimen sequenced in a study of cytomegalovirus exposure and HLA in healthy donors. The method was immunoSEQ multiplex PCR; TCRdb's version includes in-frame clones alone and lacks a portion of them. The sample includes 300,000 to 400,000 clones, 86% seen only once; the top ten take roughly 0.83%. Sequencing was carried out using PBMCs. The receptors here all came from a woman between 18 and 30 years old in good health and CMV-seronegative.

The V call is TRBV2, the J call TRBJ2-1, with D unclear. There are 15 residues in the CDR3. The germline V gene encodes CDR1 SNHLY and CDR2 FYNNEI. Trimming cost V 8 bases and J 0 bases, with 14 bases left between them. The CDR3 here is CASRSERSSYNEQFF. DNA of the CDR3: TGTGCCAGCCGCTCGGAGCGTAGCTCCTACAATGAGCAGTTCTTC.

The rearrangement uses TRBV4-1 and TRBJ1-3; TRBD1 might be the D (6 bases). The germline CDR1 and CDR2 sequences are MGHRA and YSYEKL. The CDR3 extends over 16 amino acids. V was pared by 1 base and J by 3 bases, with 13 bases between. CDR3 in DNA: TGCGCCAGCAGCCAAGGAGGCAGGGGATATGGAAACACCATATATTTT. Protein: CASSQGGRGYGNTIYF.

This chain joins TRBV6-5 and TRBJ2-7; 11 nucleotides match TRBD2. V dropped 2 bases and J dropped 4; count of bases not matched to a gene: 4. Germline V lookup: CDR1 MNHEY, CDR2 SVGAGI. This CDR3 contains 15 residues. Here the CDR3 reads CASSYLAGGPYEQYF. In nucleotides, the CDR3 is TGTGCCAGCAGTTACCTAGCGGGGGGCCCTTACGAGCAGTACTTC.

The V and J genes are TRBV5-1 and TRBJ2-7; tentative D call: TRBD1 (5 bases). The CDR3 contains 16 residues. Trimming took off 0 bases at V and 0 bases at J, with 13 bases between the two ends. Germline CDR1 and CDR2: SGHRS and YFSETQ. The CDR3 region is CASSLGGHDFSYEQYF. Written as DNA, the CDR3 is TGCGCCAGCAGCTTGGGTGGACACGACTTCTCCTACGAGCAGTACTTC.

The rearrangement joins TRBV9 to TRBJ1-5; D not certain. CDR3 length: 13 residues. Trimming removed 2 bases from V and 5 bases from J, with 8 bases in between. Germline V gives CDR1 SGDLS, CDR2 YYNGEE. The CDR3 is CASSVDRDQPQHF. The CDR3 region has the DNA TGTGCCAGCAGCGTTGATCGAGATCAGCCCCAGCATTTT.

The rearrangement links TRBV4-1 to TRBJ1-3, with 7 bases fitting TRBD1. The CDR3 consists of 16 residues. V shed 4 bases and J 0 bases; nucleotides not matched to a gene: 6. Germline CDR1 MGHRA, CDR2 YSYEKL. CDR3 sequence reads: CASSRGTVSSGNTIYF. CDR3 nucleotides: TGCGCCAGCAGCCGAGGGACAGTATCCTCTGGAAACACCATATATTTT.

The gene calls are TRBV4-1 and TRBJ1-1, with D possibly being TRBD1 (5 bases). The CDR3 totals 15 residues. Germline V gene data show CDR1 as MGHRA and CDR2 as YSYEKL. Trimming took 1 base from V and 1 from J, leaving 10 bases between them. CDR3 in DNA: TGCGCCAGCAGCCAAGTAGTGGACACGAACACTGAAGCTTTCTTT. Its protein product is CASSQVVDTNTEAFF.

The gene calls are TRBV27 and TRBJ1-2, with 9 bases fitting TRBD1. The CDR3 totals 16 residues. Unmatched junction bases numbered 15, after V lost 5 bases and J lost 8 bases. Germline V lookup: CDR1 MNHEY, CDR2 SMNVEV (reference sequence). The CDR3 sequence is CASSPFTTGGVRGYTF. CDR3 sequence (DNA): TGTGCCAGCAGTCCATTCACGACAGGGGGTGTTCGGGGCTACACCTTC.

The CDR3 bases are TGTGCCAGCAGTTTTGGGGCGGGGGGAGATACGCAGTATTTT. Translating it yields CASSFGAGGDTQYF. The chain couples TRBV27 to TRBJ2-3, with 8 bases identical to TRBD2. Trimming at V came to 3 bases and at J to 5 bases, leaving 4 bases not matched to a gene. Germline CDR1 reads MNHEY; CDR2 reads SMNVEV (reference sequence). The CDR3 sequence is 14 residues long.

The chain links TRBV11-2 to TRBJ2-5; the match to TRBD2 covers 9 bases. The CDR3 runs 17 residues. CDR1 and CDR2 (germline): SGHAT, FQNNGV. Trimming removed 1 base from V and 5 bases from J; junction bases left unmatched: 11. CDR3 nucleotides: TGTGCCAGCAGCTTAGTGTTGGCGGGAGGGCCCGGTGAGACCCAGTACTTC. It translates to CASSLVLAGGPGETQYF.

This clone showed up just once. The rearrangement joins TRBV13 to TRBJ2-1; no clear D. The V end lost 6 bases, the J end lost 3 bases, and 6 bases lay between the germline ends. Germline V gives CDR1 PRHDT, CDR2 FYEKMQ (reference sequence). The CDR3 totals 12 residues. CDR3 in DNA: TGTGCCAGCAGAGCATTCTACAATGAGCAGTTCTTC. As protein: CASRAFYNEQFF.

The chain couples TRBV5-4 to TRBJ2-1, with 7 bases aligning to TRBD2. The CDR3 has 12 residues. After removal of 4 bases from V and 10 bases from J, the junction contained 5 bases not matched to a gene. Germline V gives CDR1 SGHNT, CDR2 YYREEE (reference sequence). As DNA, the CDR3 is TGTGCCAGCAGCGTAGTAGCGGGCGAGCAGTTCTTC. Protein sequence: CASSVVAGEQFF.

The CDR3 protein is CASNRNDRGSGYTF. CDR3 in DNA: TGTGCCAGCAATCGGAACGACAGGGGAAGCGGCTACACCTTC. The chain uses TRBV2 and TRBJ1-2, with TRBD1 matching 8 bases. V dropped 7 bases and J dropped 8; count of bases not matched to a gene: 12. The CDR3 covers 14 residues. The V gene's germline CDR1 is SNHLY and CDR2 FYNNEI.

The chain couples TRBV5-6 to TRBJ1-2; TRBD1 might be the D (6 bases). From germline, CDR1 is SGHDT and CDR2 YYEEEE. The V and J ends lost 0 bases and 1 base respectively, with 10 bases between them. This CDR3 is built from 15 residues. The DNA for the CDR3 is TGTGCCAGCAGCTTGGTTCAGGGGATTAACTATGGCTACACCTTC. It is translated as CASSLVQGINYGYTF.

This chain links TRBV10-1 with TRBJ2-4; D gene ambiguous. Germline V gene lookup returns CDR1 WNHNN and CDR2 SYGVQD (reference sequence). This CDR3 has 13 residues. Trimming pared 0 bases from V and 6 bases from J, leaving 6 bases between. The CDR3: CASSESLGNIQYF. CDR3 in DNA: TGCGCCAGCAGTGAGTCTCTAGGAAACATTCAGTACTTC.

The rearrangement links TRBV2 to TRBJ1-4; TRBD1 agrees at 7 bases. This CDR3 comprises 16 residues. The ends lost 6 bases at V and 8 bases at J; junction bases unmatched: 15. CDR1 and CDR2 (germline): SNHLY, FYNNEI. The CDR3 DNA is TGTGCCAGCAGAGATCGGGACAGCTTCCCTAGGGAAAAACTGTTTTTT. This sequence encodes CASRDRDSFPREKLFF.

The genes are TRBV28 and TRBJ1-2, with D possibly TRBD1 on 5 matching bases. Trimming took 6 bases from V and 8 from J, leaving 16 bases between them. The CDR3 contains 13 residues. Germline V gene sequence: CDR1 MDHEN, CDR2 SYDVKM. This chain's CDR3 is CASRADSPSGYTF. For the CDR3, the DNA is TGTGCCAGCAGGGCTGACAGCCCTTCCGGCTACACCTTC.

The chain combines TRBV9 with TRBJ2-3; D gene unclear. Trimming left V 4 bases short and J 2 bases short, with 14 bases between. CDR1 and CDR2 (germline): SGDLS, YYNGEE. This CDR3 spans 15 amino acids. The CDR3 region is CASSPFTRITDTQYF. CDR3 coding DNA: TGTGCCAGCAGCCCATTCACGAGGATCACAGATACGCAGTATTTT. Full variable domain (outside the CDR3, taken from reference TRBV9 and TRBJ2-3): DSGVTQTPKHLITATGQRVTLRCSPRSGDLSVYWYQQSLDQGLQFLIQYYNGEERAKGNILERFSAQQFPDLHSELNLSSLELGDSALYFCASSPFTRITDTQYFGPGTRLTVL.

This chain's CDR3 is CASSSTGGQREQYF. The CDR3 DNA follows: TGTGCCAGCAGCTCGACGGGAGGGCAACGCGAGCAGTACTTC. The gene calls are TRBV13 and TRBJ2-7; 8 bases match TRBD2. Looked up from germline, CDR1 is PRHDT and CDR2 is FYEKMQ (reference sequence). The CDR3 length is 14 residues. The V gene end was trimmed by 4 bases and the J gene end by 6 bases; junction bases not matched to a gene: 8.

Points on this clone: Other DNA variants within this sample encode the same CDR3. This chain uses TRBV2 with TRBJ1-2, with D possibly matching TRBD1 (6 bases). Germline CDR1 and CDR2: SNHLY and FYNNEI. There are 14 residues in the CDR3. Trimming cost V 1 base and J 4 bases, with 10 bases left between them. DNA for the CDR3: TGTGCCAGCAGTGAAGGTCAGGGGATCTATGGCTACACCTTC. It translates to CASSEGQGIYGYTF.